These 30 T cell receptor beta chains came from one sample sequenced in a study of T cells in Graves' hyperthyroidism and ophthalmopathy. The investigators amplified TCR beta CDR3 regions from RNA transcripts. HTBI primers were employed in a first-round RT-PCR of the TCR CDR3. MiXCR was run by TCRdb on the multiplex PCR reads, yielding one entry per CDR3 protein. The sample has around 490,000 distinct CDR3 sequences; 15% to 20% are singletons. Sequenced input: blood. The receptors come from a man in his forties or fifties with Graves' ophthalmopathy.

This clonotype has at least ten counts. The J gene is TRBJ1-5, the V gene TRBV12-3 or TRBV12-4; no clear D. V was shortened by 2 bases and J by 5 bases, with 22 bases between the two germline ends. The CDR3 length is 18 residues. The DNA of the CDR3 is TGTGCCAGCAGTTTAATGTGGGGTCAGCTCAACGGGGATCAGCCCCAGCATTTT. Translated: CASSLMWGQLNGDQPQHF.

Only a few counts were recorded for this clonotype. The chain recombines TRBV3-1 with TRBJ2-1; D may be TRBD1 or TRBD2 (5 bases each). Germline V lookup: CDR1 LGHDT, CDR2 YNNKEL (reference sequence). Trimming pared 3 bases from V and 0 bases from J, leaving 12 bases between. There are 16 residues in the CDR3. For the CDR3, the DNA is TGTGCCAGCAGCCAGGGGGATTTTAGCTCCTACAATGAGCAGTTCTTC. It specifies CASSQGDFSSYNEQFF.

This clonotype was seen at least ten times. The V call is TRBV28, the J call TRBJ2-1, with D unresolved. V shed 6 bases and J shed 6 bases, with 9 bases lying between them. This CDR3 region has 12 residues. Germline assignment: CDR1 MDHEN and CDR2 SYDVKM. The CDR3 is CASSHPTNEQFF. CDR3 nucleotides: TGTGCCAGCAGCCACCCCACCAATGAGCAGTTCTTC.

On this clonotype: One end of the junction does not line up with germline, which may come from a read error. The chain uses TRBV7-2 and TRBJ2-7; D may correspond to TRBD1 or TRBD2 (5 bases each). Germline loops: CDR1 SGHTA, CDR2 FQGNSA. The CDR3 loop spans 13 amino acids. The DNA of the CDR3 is TGCGCCAGCAGCCACCACGGGGCGAACGAGCAGTACTTC. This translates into CASSHHGANEQYF. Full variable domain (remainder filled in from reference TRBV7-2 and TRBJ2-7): GAGVSQSPSNKVTEKGKDVELRCDPISGHTALYWYRQSLGQGLEFLIYFQGNSAPDKSGLPSDRFSAERTGGSVSTLTIQRTQQEDSAVYLCASSHHGANEQYFGPGTRLTVT.

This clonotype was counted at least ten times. Here the CDR3 DNA reads TGTGCCAGCAGTTTTAGGAGGAATCAGCCCCAGCATTTT. Translation: CASSFRRNQPQHF. The rearrangement uses TRBV12-3 or TRBV12-4 and TRBJ1-5; D remains unclear. Trimming left V 3 bases short and J 4 bases short, with 7 bases between. The CDR3 is 13 residues long.

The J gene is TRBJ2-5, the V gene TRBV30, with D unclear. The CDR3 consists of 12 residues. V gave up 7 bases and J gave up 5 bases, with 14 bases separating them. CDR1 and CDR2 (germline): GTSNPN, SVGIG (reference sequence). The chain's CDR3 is CAFGLPAETQYF. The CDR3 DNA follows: TGTGCCTTCGGGCTCCCGGCGGAGACCCAGTACTTC.

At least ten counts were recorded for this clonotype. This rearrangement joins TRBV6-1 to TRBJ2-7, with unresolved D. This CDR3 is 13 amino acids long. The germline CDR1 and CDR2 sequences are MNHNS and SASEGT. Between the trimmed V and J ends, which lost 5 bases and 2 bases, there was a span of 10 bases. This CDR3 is CASSMAGAYEQYF. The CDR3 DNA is TGTGCCAGCAGTATGGCAGGAGCCTACGAGCAGTACTTC.

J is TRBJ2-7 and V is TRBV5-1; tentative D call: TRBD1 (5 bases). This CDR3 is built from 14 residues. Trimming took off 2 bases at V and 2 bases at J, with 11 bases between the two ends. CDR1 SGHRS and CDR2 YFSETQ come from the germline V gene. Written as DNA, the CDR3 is TGCGCCAGCAGCTTCCAGGGTTCTCCCTACGAGCAGTACTTC. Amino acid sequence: CASSFQGSPYEQYF.

The CDR3 loop reads CASSSRQGEYNEQFF. The CDR3 DNA follows: TGTGCCAGCAGCTCCCGACAGGGCGAATACAATGAGCAGTTCTTC. The rearrangement links TRBV11-1 to TRBJ2-1, with 7 bases lining up with TRBD1. CDR3 length equals 15 residues. The junction had 7 bases not matched to a gene; V was cut back by 4 bases and J by 4 bases. Per germline, CDR1 SGHAT and CDR2 FQDESV (reference sequence). The full variable domain, completed using reference TRBV11-1 and TRBJ2-1, is EAEVAQSPRYKITEKSQAVAFWCDPISGHATLYWYRQILGQGPELLVQFQDESVVDDSQLPKDRFSAERLKGVDSTLKIQPAELGDSAMYLCASSSRQGEYNEQFFGPGTRLTVL.

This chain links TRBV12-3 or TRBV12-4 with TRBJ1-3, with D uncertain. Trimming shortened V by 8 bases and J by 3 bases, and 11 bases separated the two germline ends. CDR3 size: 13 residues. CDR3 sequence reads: CASRSPNGNTIYF. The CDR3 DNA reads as TGTGCCAGCCGGTCACCAAATGGAAACACCATATATTTT.

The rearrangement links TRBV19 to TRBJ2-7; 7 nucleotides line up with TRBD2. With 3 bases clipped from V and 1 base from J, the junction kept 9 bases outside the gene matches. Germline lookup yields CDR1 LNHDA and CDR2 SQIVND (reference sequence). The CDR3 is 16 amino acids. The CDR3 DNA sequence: TGTGCCAGTAGTATCGGGGACTACCGCCGGTCCTACGAGCAGTACTTC. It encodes CASSIGDYRRSYEQYF.

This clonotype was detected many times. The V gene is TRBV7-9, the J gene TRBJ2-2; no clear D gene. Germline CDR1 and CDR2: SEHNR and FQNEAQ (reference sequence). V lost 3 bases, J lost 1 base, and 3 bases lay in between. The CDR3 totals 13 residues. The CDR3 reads CASSFMNTGELFF. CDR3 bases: TGTGCCAGCAGCTTCATGAACACCGGGGAGCTGTTTTTT.

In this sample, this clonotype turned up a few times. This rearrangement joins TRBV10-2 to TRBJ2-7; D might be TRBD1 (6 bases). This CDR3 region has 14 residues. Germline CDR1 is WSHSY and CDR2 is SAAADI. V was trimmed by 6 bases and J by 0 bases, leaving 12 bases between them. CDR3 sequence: CASRNQGPSYEQYF. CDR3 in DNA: TGCGCCAGCAGAAACCAGGGGCCCTCCTACGAGCAGTACTTC.

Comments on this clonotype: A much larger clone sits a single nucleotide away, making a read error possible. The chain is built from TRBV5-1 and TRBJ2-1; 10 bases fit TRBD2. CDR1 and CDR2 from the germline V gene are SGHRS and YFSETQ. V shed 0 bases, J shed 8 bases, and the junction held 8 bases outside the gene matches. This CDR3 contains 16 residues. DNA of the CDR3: TGCGCCAGCAGCTTGGTTGTTAGCGGGAGGACAGATGAGCAGTTCTTC. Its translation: CASSLVVSGRTDEQFF.

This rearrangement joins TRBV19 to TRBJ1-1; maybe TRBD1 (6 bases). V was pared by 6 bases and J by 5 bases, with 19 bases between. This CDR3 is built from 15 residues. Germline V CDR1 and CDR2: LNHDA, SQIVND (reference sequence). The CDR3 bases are TGTGCCAGTAGACCTTCCCCGGGGGCGAGGACTGAAGCTTTCTTT. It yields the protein CASRPSPGARTEAFF.

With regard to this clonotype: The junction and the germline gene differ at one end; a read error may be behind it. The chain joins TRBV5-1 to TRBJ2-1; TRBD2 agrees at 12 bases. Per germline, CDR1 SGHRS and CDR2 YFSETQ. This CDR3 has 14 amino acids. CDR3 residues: CTSHLAGGPDEQFF. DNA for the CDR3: TGCACCAGCCATCTAGCGGGGGGGCCCGATGAGCAGTTCTTC.

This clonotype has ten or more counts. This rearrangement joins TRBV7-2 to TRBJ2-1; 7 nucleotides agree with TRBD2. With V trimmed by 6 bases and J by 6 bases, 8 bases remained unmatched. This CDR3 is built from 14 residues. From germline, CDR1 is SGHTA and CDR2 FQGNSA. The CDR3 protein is CASRPGGPFNEQFF. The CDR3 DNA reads TGTGCCAGCAGGCCGGGAGGCCCCTTCAATGAGCAGTTCTTC.

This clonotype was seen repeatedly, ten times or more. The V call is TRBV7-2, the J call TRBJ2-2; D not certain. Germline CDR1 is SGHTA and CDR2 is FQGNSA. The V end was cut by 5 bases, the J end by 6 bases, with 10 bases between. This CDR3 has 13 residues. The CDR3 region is CASSPPRPGELFF. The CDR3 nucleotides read TGTGCCAGCAGCCCCCCTCGGCCCGGGGAGCTGTTTTTT.

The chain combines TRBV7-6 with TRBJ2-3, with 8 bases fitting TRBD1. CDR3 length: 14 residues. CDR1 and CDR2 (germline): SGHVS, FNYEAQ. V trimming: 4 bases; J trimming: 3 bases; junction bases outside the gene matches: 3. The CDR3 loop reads CASSYRGKTDTQYF. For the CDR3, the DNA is TGTGCCAGCAGCTACAGGGGGAAAACAGATACGCAGTATTTT.

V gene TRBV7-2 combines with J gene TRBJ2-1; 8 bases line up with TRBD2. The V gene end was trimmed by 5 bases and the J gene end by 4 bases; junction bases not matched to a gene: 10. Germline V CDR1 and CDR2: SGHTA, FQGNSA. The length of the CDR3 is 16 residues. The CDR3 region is CASSQFRGGGYNEQFF. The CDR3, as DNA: TGTGCCAGCAGCCAATTCAGGGGCGGGGGGTACAATGAGCAGTTCTTC. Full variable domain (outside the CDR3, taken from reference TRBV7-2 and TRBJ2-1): GAGVSQSPSNKVTEKGKDVELRCDPISGHTALYWYRQSLGQGLEFLIYFQGNSAPDKSGLPSDRFSAERTGGSVSTLTIQRTQQEDSAVYLCASSQFRGGGYNEQFFGPGTRLTVL.

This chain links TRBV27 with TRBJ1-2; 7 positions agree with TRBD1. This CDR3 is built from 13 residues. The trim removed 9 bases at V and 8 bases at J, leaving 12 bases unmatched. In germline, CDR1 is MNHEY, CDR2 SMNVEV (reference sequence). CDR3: CASGGGGGEGYTF. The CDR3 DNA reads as TGTGCCAGTGGGGGAGGGGGCGGTGAGGGCTACACCTTC.

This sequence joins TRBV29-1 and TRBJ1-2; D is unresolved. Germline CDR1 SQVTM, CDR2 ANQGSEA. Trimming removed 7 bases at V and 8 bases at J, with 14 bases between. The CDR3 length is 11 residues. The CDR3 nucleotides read TGCAGCGCCCGATCTTCGGGGGGCTACACCTTC. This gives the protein CSARSSGGYTF.

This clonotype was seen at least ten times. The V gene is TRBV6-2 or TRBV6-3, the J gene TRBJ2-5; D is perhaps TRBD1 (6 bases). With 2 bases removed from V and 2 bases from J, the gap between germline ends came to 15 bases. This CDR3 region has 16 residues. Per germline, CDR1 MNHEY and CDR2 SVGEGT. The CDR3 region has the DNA TGTGCCAGCAGTTACGGTCAGGGGATGGGGCAAGAGACCCAGTACTTC. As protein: CASSYGQGMGQETQYF.

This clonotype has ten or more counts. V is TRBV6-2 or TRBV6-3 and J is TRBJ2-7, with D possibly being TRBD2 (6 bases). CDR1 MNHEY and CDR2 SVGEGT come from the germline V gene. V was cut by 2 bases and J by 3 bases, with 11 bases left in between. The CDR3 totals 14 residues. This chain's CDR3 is CASSYRGGGYEQYF. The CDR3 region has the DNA TGTGCCAGCAGTTACAGGGGAGGAGGCTACGAGCAGTACTTC.

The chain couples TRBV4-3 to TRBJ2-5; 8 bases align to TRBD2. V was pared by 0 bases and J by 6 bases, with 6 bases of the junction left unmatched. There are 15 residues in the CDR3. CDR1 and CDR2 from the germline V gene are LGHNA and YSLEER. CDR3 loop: CASSQDSGGGKTQYF. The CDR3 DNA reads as TGCGCCAGCAGCCAAGATTCCGGGGGGGGAAAGACCCAGTACTTC.

CDR3 region: CASSRHGELFF. The DNA of the CDR3 is TGTGCCAGCAGTCGTCACGGGGAGCTGTTTTTT. The chain combines TRBV6-1 with TRBJ2-2; D is ambiguous. V lost 5 bases and J 7 bases, leaving 5 bases between the germline ends. The CDR3 loop spans 11 amino acids. Germline V lookup: CDR1 MNHNS, CDR2 SASEGT.

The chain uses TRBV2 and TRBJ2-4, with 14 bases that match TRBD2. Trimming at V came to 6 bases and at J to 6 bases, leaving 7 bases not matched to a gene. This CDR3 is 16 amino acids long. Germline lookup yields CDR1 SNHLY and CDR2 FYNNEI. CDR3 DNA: TGTGCCAGCAGGGTGCGACTAGCGGGGGGGAGAAACATTCAGTACTTC. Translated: CASRVRLAGGRNIQYF.

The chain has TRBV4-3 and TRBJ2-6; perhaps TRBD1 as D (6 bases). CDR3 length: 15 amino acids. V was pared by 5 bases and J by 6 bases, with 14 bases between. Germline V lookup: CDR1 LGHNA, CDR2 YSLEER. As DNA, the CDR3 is TGCGCCAGCAGCTTAACAGGGTTCGAGGCCAACGTCCTGACTTTC. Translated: CASSLTGFEANVLTF.

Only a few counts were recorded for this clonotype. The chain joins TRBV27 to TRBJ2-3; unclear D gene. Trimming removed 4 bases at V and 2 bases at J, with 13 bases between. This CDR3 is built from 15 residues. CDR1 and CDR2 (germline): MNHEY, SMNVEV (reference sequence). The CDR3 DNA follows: TGTGCCAGCAGTTCGGCGACCCAAACCACAGATACGCAGTATTTT. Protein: CASSSATQTTDTQYF.

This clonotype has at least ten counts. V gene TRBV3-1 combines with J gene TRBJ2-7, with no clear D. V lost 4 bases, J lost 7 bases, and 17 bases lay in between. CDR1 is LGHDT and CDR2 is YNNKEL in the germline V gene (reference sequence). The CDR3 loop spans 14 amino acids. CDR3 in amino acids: CASSLRSQFWEQYF. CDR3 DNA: TGTGCCAGCAGCCTCCGTTCACAGTTCTGGGAGCAGTACTTC.